These T cell receptor beta chains were read from a single sample in a study of beta chain features in type 1 diabetes. Repertoires were generated with immunoSEQ multiplex PCR, while TCRdb's copy carries only in-frame clones and drops some. The repertoire has a few hundred thousand clones, about 14% of them found once; the top ten carry roughly 0.015%. Input material: naive CD4+ T cells from blood. These receptors were obtained from a woman aged 18-29 years with type 1 diabetes. The conserved cysteine and the conserved F or W are not part of the CDR3 here. Fields, in order: V gene, clone size, J gene, CDR3 protein. Only some rows state a clone size, as once, few, many or a class for expanded clones.

V: TRBV15; size: .; J: TRBJ2-7; CDR3: ATSRREDEQY
V: TRBV29-1; size: few; J: TRBJ2-3; CDR3: SATGWGTQY
V: TRBV5-1; size: few; J: TRBJ2-7; CDR3: ASSPRTSGNVKTWTYEQY
V: TRBV18; size: .; J: TRBJ1-1; CDR3: ASSPGPNTEAF
V: TRBV30; size: .; J: TRBJ2-2; CDR3: AWSGAAGYTGELF
V: TRBV7-2; size: few; J: TRBJ2-1; CDR3: ASSLTSGSTWEQF
V: TRBV11-2; size: .; J: TRBJ2-5; CDR3: ASSLTTDRGETQY
V: TRBV14; size: few; J: TRBJ2-7; CDR3: ASSPPGTSGYEQY
V: TRBV6-6; size: .; J: TRBJ2-2; CDR3: ASSSRGTGELF
V: TRBV6-5; size: few; J: TRBJ2-3; CDR3: ASSYSTGLSTDTQY
V: TRBV7-2; size: few; J: TRBJ1-4; CDR3: ASSFRVGDEKLF
V: TRBV6-5; size: .; J: TRBJ1-1; CDR3: ASTQGGRGTEAF
V: TRBV28; size: .; J: TRBJ2-1; CDR3: ASSPGGSGRNEQF
V: TRBV7-2; size: .; J: TRBJ2-3; CDR3: ASSRGATSGSREY
V: TRBV25-1; size: .; J: TRBJ1-5; CDR3: ASSEWAVNQPQH
V: TRBV27; size: .; J: TRBJ2-1; CDR3: ASSSRGGSVYNEQF
V: TRBV30; size: .; J: TRBJ1-2; CDR3: AWSPTPDYGYT
V: TRBV10-3; size: .; J: TRBJ2-6; CDR3: ALKASGEDVLT
V: TRBV7-2; size: .; J: TRBJ2-1; CDR3: ASSPRGRAVDNEQF
V: TRBV5-4; size: few; J: TRBJ1-1; CDR3: ASSGLMTLNTEAF
V: TRBV28; size: .; J: TRBJ2-7; CDR3: ASSLAGTSGLYEQY
V: TRBV10-3; size: once; J: TRBJ1-1; CDR3: AINGEGFDTEAF
V: TRBV29-1; size: .; J: TRBJ2-3; CDR3: SVVGGRGTDTQY
V: TRBV30; size: .; J: TRBJ1-1; CDR3: AWSYTGGTEAF
V: TRBV7-9; size: few; J: TRBJ2-1; CDR3: ASSLTVGTSGTNEQF
V: TRBV28; size: .; J: TRBJ2-7; CDR3: ASSFLPTGYEQY
V: TRBV5-1; size: .; J: TRBJ2-1; CDR3: ASRQISGIEQF
V: TRBV7-2; size: few; J: TRBJ1-5; CDR3: ASSPIPGTGNQPQH
V: TRBV5-1; size: few; J: TRBJ2-2; CDR3: ASSPRTGSGELF
V: TRBV6-6; size: .; J: TRBJ2-3; CDR3: ASSQLEANTQY
V: TRBV7-2; size: .; J: TRBJ2-5; CDR3: ASSFLLADQETQY
V: TRBV30; size: few; J: TRBJ1-1; CDR3: ACDREVEAF
V: TRBV15; size: .; J: TRBJ1-1; CDR3: ATSNRDTEAF
V: TRBV30; size: few; J: TRBJ1-2; CDR3: AWSLQGYGYT
V: TRBV7-9; size: .; J: TRBJ2-7; CDR3: ASQKGTSGASEQY
V: TRBV29-1; size: few; J: TRBJ1-1; CDR3: SVVTPQNTEAF
V: TRBV9; size: .; J: TRBJ2-1; CDR3: ASSVVGLAGGNEQF
V: TRBV10-3; size: .; J: TRBJ1-5; CDR3: ATSQGQGNQPQH
V: TRBV5-4; size: few; J: TRBJ2-7; CDR3: ASSIDRVSGYEQY
V: TRBV5-1; size: .; J: TRBJ2-2; CDR3: ASSAQQGNTGELF
V: TRBV9; size: .; J: TRBJ1-5; CDR3: ASSLLGGAMEPQH
V: TRBV10-3; size: .; J: TRBJ2-5; CDR3: AISESLGGAQETQY
V: TRBV7-6; size: .; J: TRBJ2-1; CDR3: ASSLLEGNEQF
V: TRBV19; size: few; J: TRBJ1-1; CDR3: ASSIGGKNTEAF